This entry lists 5 T cell receptor beta chains sequenced from one sample in a study of cytomegalovirus exposure and HLA in healthy donors. PCR primers comprised 60 Vbeta and 13 Jbeta primers. Profiled with immunoSEQ multiplex PCR; TCRdb holds only in-frame clones, not every one. The sample records 200,000 to 250,000 clones, about 83% being singletons. Sequencing was performed on PBMCs. The receptors here all came from a girl under 18 in good health and CMV-seronegative.

The rearrangement links TRBV11-3 to TRBJ2-1; TRBD2 matches at 7 bases. The germline V gene encodes CDR1 SGHNT and CDR2 YENEEA. The length of the CDR3 is 17 residues. V trimming: 6 bases; J trimming: 0 bases; junction bases outside the gene matches: 11. As DNA, the CDR3 is TGTGCCAGCAGTCGGGGGGTAAGGGGAGGCTCCTACAATGAGCAGTTCTTC. It specifies CASSRGVRGGSYNEQFF.

V is TRBV28 and J is TRBJ2-7; 7 nucleotides agree with TRBD1. Unmatched junction bases numbered 5, after V lost 3 bases and J lost 0 bases. This CDR3 comprises 15 residues. Germline CDR1 reads MDHEN; CDR2 reads SYDVKM. The CDR3 here is CASSFPGGSSYEQYF. The CDR3 nucleotides read TGTGCCAGCAGTTTTCCAGGGGGAAGCTCCTACGAGCAGTACTTC. The variable domain in full, with the rest retrieved from reference TRBV28 and TRBJ2-7, is DVKVTQSSRYLVKRTGEKVFLECVQDMDHENMFWYRQDPGLGLRLIYFSYDVKMKEKGDIPEGYSVSREKKERFSLILESASTNQTSMYLCASSFPGGSSYEQYFGPGTRLTVT.

This chain joins TRBV7-3 and TRBJ2-1, with TRBD2 identical over 13 bases. Per germline, CDR1 SGHTA and CDR2 FQGTGA. The J segment lost 7 bases and the V segment lost 2 bases, leaving 11 bases of the junction unmatched. CDR3 length: 18 amino acids. The CDR3 nucleotides are TGTGCCAGCAGCTTAGTTAGTACTAGCGGGAGGGGAATGAATGAGCAGTTCTTC. The encoded protein is CASSLVSTSGRGMNEQFF.

The CDR3 DNA sequence: TGCGCCAGCCGCCCCTCCAACTCCGCAAACTATGGCTACACCTTC. It encodes CASRPSNSANYGYTF. The V and J genes are TRBV4-3 and TRBJ1-2; D unresolved. The V and J ends lost 8 bases and 2 bases respectively, with 18 bases between them. Germline-derived CDR1 and CDR2 are LGHNA and YSLEER. The length of the CDR3 is 15 residues.

V is TRBV11-2 and J is TRBJ1-2; D not certain. The V gene lost 1 base and the J gene lost 8 bases, with 11 bases spanning the gap. CDR1 and CDR2 (germline): SGHAT, FQNNGV. The CDR3 length is 13 residues. The CDR3 spells CASSLAGGNGYTF. In DNA, the CDR3 is TGTGCCAGCAGCTTAGCAGGAGGGAACGGCTACACCTTC.